The clone carrying this TCR beta chain came up many times. Its specificity is unknown. Germline CDR1 and CDR2: SQVTM and ANQGSEA. CDR3 length: 12 amino acids. The ends lost 2 bases at V and 4 bases at J; junction bases unmatched: 2. MiXCR, applied by TCRdb to the RT-PCR reads, yields one record per CDR3 protein. In the table there are roughly 780,000 distinct CDR3 sequences, 18% of which are singletons. These data are taken from a study of response to subunit inactivated influenza vaccine. Study-level results: A suggestion made by the authors is that each seasonal influenza vaccination recruits few new T cells.

J is TRBJ2-7 and V is TRBV29-1; the match to TRBD2 covers 7 bases. The source was PBMCs from blood, collected 5 days after vaccination. The clonotype originates from a middle-aged man who received an inactivated influenza vaccine. CDR3 protein: CSVELGGYEQYF. CDR3 sequence (DNA): TGCAGCGTTGAACTGGGGGGGTACGAGCAGTACTTC.